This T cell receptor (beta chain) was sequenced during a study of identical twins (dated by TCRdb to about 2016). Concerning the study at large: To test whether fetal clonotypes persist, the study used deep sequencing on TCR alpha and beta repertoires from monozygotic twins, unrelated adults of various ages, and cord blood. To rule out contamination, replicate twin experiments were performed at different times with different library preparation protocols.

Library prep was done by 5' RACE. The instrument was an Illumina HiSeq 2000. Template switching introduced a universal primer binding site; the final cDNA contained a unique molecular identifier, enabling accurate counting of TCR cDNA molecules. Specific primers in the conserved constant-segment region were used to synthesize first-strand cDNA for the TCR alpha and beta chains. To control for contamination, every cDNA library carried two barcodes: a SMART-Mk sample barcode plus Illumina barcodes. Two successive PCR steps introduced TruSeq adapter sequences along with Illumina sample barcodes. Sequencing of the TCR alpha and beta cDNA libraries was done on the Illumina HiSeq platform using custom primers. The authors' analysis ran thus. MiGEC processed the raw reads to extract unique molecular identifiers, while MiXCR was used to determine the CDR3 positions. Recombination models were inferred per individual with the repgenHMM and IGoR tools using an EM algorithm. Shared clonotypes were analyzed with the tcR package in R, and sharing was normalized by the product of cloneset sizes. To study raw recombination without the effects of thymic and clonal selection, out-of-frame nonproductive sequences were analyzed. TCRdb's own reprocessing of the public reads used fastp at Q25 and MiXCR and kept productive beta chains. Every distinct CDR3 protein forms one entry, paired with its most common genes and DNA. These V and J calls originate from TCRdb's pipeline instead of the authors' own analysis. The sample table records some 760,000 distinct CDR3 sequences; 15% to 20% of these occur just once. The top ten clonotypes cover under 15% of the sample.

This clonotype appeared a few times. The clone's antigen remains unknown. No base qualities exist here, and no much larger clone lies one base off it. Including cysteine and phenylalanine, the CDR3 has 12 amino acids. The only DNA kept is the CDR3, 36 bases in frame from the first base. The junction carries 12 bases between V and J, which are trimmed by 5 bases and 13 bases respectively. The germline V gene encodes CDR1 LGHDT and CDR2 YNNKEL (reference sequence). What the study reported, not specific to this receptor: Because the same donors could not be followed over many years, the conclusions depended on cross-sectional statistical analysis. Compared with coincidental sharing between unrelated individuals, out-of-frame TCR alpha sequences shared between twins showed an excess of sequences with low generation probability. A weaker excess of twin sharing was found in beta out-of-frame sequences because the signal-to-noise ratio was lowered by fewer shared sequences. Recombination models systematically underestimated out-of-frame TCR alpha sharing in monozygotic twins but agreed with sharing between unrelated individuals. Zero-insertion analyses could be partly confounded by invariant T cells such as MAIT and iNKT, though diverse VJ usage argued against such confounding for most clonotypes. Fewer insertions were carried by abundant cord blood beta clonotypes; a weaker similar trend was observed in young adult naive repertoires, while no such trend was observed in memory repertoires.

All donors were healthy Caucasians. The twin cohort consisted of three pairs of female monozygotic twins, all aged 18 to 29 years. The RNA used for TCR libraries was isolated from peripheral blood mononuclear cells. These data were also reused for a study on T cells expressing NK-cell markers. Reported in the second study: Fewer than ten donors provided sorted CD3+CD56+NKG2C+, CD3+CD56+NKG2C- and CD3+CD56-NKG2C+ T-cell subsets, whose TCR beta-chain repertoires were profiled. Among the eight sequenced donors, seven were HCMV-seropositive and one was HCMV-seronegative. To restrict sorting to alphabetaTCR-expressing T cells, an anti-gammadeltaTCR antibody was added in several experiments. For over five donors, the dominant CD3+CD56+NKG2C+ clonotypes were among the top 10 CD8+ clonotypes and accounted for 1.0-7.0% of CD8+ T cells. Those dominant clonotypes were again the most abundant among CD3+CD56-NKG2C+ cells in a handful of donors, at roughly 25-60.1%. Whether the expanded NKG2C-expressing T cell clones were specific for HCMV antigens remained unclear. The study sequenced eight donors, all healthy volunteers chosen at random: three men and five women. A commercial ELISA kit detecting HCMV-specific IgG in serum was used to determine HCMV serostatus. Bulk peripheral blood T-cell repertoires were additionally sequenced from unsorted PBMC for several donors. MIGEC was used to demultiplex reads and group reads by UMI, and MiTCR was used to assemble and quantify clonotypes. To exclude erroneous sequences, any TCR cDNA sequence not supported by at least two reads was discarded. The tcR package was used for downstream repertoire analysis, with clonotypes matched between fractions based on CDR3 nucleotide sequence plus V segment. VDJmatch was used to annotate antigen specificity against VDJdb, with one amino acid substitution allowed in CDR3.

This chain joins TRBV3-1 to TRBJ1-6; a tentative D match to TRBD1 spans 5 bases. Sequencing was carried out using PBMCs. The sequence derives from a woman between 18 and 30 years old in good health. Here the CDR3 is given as CASSTTTAPLHF. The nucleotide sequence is TGTGCCAGCAGCACCACGACAGCTCCCCTCCACTTT.